This T cell receptor beta chain was retrieved from a study of blood T cells in healthy people across ages (dated by TCRdb to 2015 to 2017). About the full investigation: In model experiments, roughly one uniquely barcoded TCR beta cDNA molecule per two T cells was captured by template switching. To track age-related changes in TCR beta repertoire diversity, the study relied on deep sequencing normalized with unique cDNA molecular identifiers. Using the same blood draw, the study looked at two additional independent replicas of 1 million unique cDNA reads for two donors, one aged 18 to 29 and the other aged 80 or older. The donors were divided into four age groups: young (average approximately 15 years), middle-aged (approximately 39), aged (approximately 64) and long-lived (roughly 88). What the work shows at the level of the full study, not this receptor alone: There was a strong correlation between observed TCR beta diversity and the percentage of naive T cells measured by flow cytometry. Bulk unsorted PBMC profiling prevented conclusive comparison of naive and antigen-experienced compartments. Donor CMV infection status was unknown, potentially confounding age-related changes in expanded clonotypes. Observed TCR beta diversity per million T cells fell roughly linearly with age, and a significant reduction was already apparent by age around 40. Compared with the aged group, the long-lived group had more naive CD4+ T cells, fewer expanded clones and increased TCR diversity, a pattern suggesting age selection. Total diversity estimates from one million sequenced T cells were considered lower bounds and underestimates.

Of note for this clonotype: Its antigen is unknown. No much larger clone is present one base from it, and per-base qualities are unavailable.

Receptor libraries were prepared by 5' RACE. TCRdb names Illumina HiSeq 2500 as the instrument used. A second PCR of 7 to 11 cycles was run with a J-beta primer mix and a sample-barcoded 5' primer. Each TCR beta cDNA molecule received a unique molecular identifier from a template-switch 5' adaptor carrying 12 random nucleotides. At least 2.5 million CDR3-containing paired-end reads were obtained from each sample. First-strand cDNA synthesis was performed from all RNA using the Mint cDNA synthesis kit, with priming by a TRBC-specific oligonucleotide. Following uracil-DNA glycosylase treatment, all cDNA underwent a first 18-cycle PCR with the universal primers M1SS and BC2_uni_R. In the paper's pipeline: Normalization of each sample was performed by random selection of 1 million high-quality reads, each carrying a distinct molecular identifier. Instead of being binned into consensus sequences, reads that shared molecular identifiers were thrown out. MiTCR, with a Q25 quality threshold and the strictest error-elimination algorithm, was used for CDR3 identification, clonotype clustering and error correction. A nonparametric unseen species model with Euler transformation was used to estimate a lower bound on total TCR beta diversity. TCRdb reran the public reads through fastp at Q25 and MiXCR, keeping productive beta chains. Identical CDR3 proteins give one entry, which carries the most common genes and DNA. The V and J calls, along with clone size, are taken from TCRdb and not from the paper's own processing. This sample gives hundreds of thousands of distinct CDR3 sequences in total; 25% to 35% of them show up just once. The biggest ten clones account for approximately 3.7% of the sample.

Donors were approximately 42 systemically healthy Caucasian individuals from Russia aged roughly 6 to 95 years. Each donor gave about 9.7 milliliters of peripheral blood, drawn into EDTA-treated Vacutainer tubes. Ficoll-Paque density-gradient centrifugation was used to isolate PBMCs, with at least 6.5 million per sample. Total RNA, at least 6 micrograms per sample, was extracted from PBMCs with Trizol reagent. Naive CD45RAhigh/CD27high T cell percentages were measured by flow cytometry on a PBMC aliquot from every donor. In the germline V gene, CDR1 corresponds to MGHRA and CDR2 to YSYEKL. The CDR3 covers 14 residues, taking in both the cysteine and the phenylalanine. Only the CDR3 region is kept as DNA, spanning 42 bases read in frame from base 1. V is reduced by 4 bases and J by 0 bases, leaving a spacing of 10 bases between them. These data are also associated with another study on T cells of mothers and their children. That second report states: Donors were nine systemically healthy Caucasian individuals: three mothers and their six children. cDNA synthesis used all of the extracted RNA, with about 1.5 ug of RNA in each 15 ul reaction. In the second PCR, the M1S primer introduced both the sample barcodes and 2-4 random nucleotides. Over 10 million TCR beta CDR3 reads came from each mother, compared with about 3 million reads from each child. TCR recombination output is similarly shaped by thymic selection in related and unrelated pairs, with a minor effect exerted by inherited differences. Normalized repertoire overlap was always found to be slightly, but never significantly, higher in related mother-child pairs than in unrelated mother-child pairs. With a sensitivity of about 100 clones per million clonotypes, no persistent microchimeric T cell clones were detected. The study used deep NGS to compare TCR beta repertoires of mothers and children, seeking features distinguishing related mother-child pairs from unrelated individuals. The mean age was about 38 +/- 4 years for the mothers and approximately 11 +/- 4 years for the children. After adapters were ligated using NEBNext reagents, the libraries underwent 100+100 nt paired-end sequencing on an Illumina HiSeq 2000. To prevent cross-contamination, the mother and child libraries were prepared one month apart and sequenced in separate runs. For each donor, somewhere between about 450,000 and 2,000,000 distinct TCR beta clonotypes were identified. Naive TCR beta clonotypes were estimated from low-frequency clonotypes matched to each donor's FACS-determined naive share, without sorting.

The chain links TRBV4-1 with TRBJ2-7, with an unclear D gene assignment. Sequencing was carried out using blood. The receptor comes from a boy between 2 and 10 years old in good health. The nucleotide sequence reads as follows: TGCGCCAGCAGCCCCGAAGGGTACTCCTACGAGCAGTACTTC. Its amino acids are CASSPEGYSYEQYF.